This T cell receptor beta chain was recovered during a study of CD8 T cells in ankylosing spondylitis. Study observations and caveats: Disease-linked clones had a CD8+ phenotype and relatively low frequency in peripheral blood.

This clonotype has at least ten counts. What it recognizes is unknown. 5'-RACE, quantitative and with molecular barcodes, yielded the TCR beta libraries. TCRdb re-derived calls from the 5' RACE reads in MiXCR, one entry per CDR3 protein. The sample has about 130,000 distinct CDR3 sequences; approximately 9.7% are singletons. Sequencing was done on a sample of blood, either unsorted or a sorted T cell fraction (not recorded which). The sequence was obtained from a male donor with ankylosing spondylitis or in good health (not recorded which).

The CDR3 reads CASSLAGQTNNEQFF. The DNA for the CDR3 is TGTGCCAGCAGCTTAGCGGGACAGACAAACAATGAGCAGTTCTTC. The J gene is TRBJ2-1, the V gene TRBV7-2, with 7 bases matching TRBD1. This CDR3 has 15 amino acids. CDR1 and CDR2 (germline): SGHTA, FQGNSA. V gave up 0 bases and J gave up 5 bases; unmatched junction bases: 4.